A single sample is the source of the 23 T cell receptor beta chains below, sequenced in a study of identical twins. TCRdb reanalysed the 5' RACE reads using MiXCR and keeps one entry per CDR3 protein. The sample records some 690,000 distinct CDR3 sequences, around 20% being singletons. These sequences were also reported in another study, on T cells expressing NK-cell markers.

Sequencing was carried out using PBMCs. All receptors derive from a woman under 30 in good health.

The chain is built from TRBV20-1 and TRBJ2-7; D may be TRBD1 or TRBD2 (5 bases each). With 0 bases removed from V and 2 bases from J, the gap between germline ends came to 14 bases. Germline CDR1 DFQATT, CDR2 SNEGSKA (reference sequence). This CDR3 has 15 amino acids. CDR3 nucleotides: TGCAGTGCTAGAGATATGAGGGGTGGCCCCTACGAGCAGTACTTC. Translated, it gives CSARDMRGGPYEQYF.

This clonotype was seen ten or more times. The rearrangement links TRBV12-3 or TRBV12-4 to TRBJ2-1; 8 nucleotides match TRBD2. The J segment lost 7 bases and the V segment lost 7 bases, leaving 9 bases of the junction unmatched. The CDR3 is 14 amino acids. The CDR3 DNA reads as TGTGCCAGCATTACCAGCGGGGGCGGGAATGAGCAGTTCTTC. Translating gives CASITSGGGNEQFF.

This clonotype was seen only a few times. The chain joins TRBV29-1 to TRBJ2-1, with 10 bases fitting TRBD2. This CDR3 has 14 residues. CDR1 and CDR2 from the germline V gene are SQVTM and ANQGSEA. The CDR3 nucleotides are TGCACCATTCTCCGGACTAGCGGTTACAATGAGCAGTTCTTC. Translating it yields CTILRTSGYNEQFF.

The J gene is TRBJ2-1, the V gene TRBV9; 7 positions match TRBD1. Germline CDR1 reads SGDLS; CDR2 reads YYNGEE. The length of the CDR3 is 14 residues. V dropped 4 bases and J dropped 3; count of bases not matched to a gene: 4. CDR3: CASSPGGDYNEQFF. The CDR3 DNA reads as TGTGCCAGCAGCCCAGGGGGAGACTACAATGAGCAGTTCTTC.

The J gene is TRBJ2-1, the V gene TRBV12-3 or TRBV12-4, with 10 bases aligning to TRBD2. The CDR3 runs to 15 residues. V dropped 6 bases and J dropped 9; count of bases not matched to a gene: 11. Here the CDR3 DNA reads TGTGCCAGCAGCCCAAGCGGGGGGGGGTGGGGTGAGCAGTTCTTC. It yields the protein CASSPSGGGWGEQFF.

The chain recombines TRBV6-5 with TRBJ1-3, with D unclear. Trimming took 4 bases from V and 0 from J, leaving 13 bases between them. The CDR3 spans 16 residues. CDR1 MNHEY and CDR2 SVGAGI come from the germline V gene. CDR3 DNA: TGTGCCAGCAGTTCCTTTTATCGGACCTCTGGAAACACCATATATTTT. Its translation: CASSSFYRTSGNTIYF.

The chain combines TRBV10-3 with TRBJ2-1; 8 positions match TRBD2. The CDR3 totals 13 residues. Germline CDR1 reads ENHRY; CDR2 reads SYGVKD. J gave up 7 bases and V 9 bases, and 8 bases lay outside the gene matches. CDR3 sequence: CAIKREKLNEQFF. The CDR3 region has the DNA TGTGCCATAAAGCGGGAGAAATTGAATGAGCAGTTCTTC.

This clonotype was seen only a few times. V usage is TRBV9 and J usage is TRBJ1-2, with 7 bases lining up with TRBD1. The CDR3 is made up of 15 amino acids. After removal of 6 bases from V and 3 bases from J, the junction contained 11 bases not matched to a gene. Germline-derived CDR1 and CDR2 are SGDLS and YYNGEE. CDR3 sequence (DNA): TGTGCCAGCAAGAGGGGGCGATTTAACGACTATGGCTACACCTTC. Its translation: CASKRGRFNDYGYTF.

The chain links TRBV5-1 to TRBJ2-1, with TRBD2 matching 11 bases. CDR3 length: 14 amino acids. The germline V gene has CDR1 SGHRS and CDR2 YFSETQ. J lost 14 bases, V lost 4 bases, and 11 bases had no gene match. The chain's CDR3 is CASSPDSSGGLKFF. The CDR3 DNA sequence: TGCGCCAGCAGCCCGGATTCTAGCGGGGGGTTGAAGTTCTTC.

This rearrangement joins TRBV6-5 to TRBJ2-7; 9 nucleotides line up with TRBD1. This CDR3 is 16 amino acids long. Per the germline V gene, CDR1 is MNHEY and CDR2 is SVGAGI. Trimming at V came to 2 bases and at J to 6 bases, leaving 11 bases not matched to a gene. CDR3: CASSYELGQGYREQYF. CDR3 coding DNA: TGTGCCAGCAGTTACGAGCTAGGACAGGGGTATCGCGAGCAGTACTTC.

This chain joins TRBV20-1 and TRBJ2-3; TRBD2 matches 11 bases. After removal of 6 bases from V and 1 base from J, the junction contained 6 bases not matched to a gene. Germline CDR1 DFQATT, CDR2 SNEGSKA (reference sequence). The length of the CDR3 is 15 residues. The CDR3 nucleotides are TGCAGTGCCCCCTTTAGCGGGGGGGGCACAGATACGCAGTATTTT. It encodes CSAPFSGGGTDTQYF.

The table lists this clonotype with many counts. V is TRBV18 and J is TRBJ1-4; D gene uncertain. V was clipped by 3 bases and J by 0 bases, with 8 bases between them. The CDR3 loop spans 15 amino acids. Germline loops: CDR1 KGHSH, CDR2 LQKENI. The CDR3 DNA reads TGTGCCAGCTCACCCCGAACTGCAACTAATGAAAAACTGTTTTTT. Translating gives CASSPRTATNEKLFF.

This clonotype was picked up many times. The gene calls are TRBV20-1 and TRBJ1-1; 9 bases align to TRBD1. The germline CDR1 and CDR2 sequences are DFQATT and SNEGSKA (reference sequence). The V gene end was trimmed by 6 bases and the J gene end by 8 bases; junction bases not matched to a gene: 7. This CDR3 region has 12 residues. This CDR3 reads CSARDRVGEAFF. The CDR3 DNA reads as TGCAGTGCGCGGGACAGGGTGGGAGAAGCTTTCTTT.

This clonotype was counted a few times. The CDR3 coding sequence is TGTGCCAGCAGAACCGGGAGAGGCGAGATGGATGAGCAGTTCTTC. It is translated as CASRTGRGEMDEQFF. The chain uses TRBV5-5 and TRBJ2-1; the D gene is possibly TRBD2 (6 bases). This CDR3 region has 15 residues. Trimming shortened V by 5 bases and J by 8 bases, and 20 bases separated the two germline ends. Germline lookup yields CDR1 SGHKS and CDR2 YYEKEE (reference sequence).

The rearrangement joins TRBV29-1 to TRBJ2-3; 7 nucleotides align to TRBD2. J was trimmed by 3 bases and V by 5 bases; bases with no gene match: 8. Germline loops: CDR1 SQVTM, CDR2 ANQGSEA. This CDR3 contains 14 residues. The CDR3 sequence: CSVIYGGSTDTQYF. CDR3 DNA sequence: TGCAGCGTTATTTATGGCGGGAGTACAGATACGCAGTATTTT.

In its sample, this clonotype was seen a few times. The chain has TRBV10-2 and TRBJ1-2, with TRBD1 matching over 8 bases. V gave up 6 bases and J gave up 7 bases; unmatched junction bases: 7. Germline V gene data show CDR1 as WSHSY and CDR2 as SAAADI. The CDR3 length is 13 residues. This CDR3 reads CASRDRVEVGYTF. CDR3 nucleotide sequence: TGCGCCAGCAGGGACAGGGTTGAAGTTGGCTACACCTTC.

This clonotype was observed a handful of times. CDR3 sequence: CSATFSKEGDTQYF. CDR3 nucleotides: TGCAGTGCCACCTTCTCGAAAGAGGGAGATACGCAGTATTTT. The chain uses TRBV20-1 and TRBJ2-3, with a weak D call TRBD2 (5 bases). V shed 6 bases and J shed 5 bases, with 18 bases lying between them. CDR1 DFQATT and CDR2 SNEGSKA come from the germline V gene (reference sequence). The CDR3 is 14 residues long.

J is TRBJ2-2 and V is TRBV6-6; perhaps TRBD1 as D (6 bases). Per the germline V gene, CDR1 is MNHNY and CDR2 is SVGAGI (reference sequence). Trimming removed 5 bases at V and 8 bases at J, with 12 bases between. This CDR3 contains 13 residues. In DNA, the CDR3 is TGTGCCAGCAGTCAACAGGGCGGGGGGGAGCTGTTTTTT. Protein sequence: CASSQQGGGELFF.

This clonotype appeared many times. This chain uses TRBV29-1 with TRBJ2-5; D gene unclear. The germline V and J ends were trimmed by 2 bases and 1 base, with 8 bases remaining between them. The CDR3 sequence is 13 residues long. CDR1 SQVTM and CDR2 ANQGSEA come from the germline V gene. The DNA of the CDR3 is TGCAGCGTTGAAACCGGGCGCCAAGAGACCCAGTACTTC. It translates to CSVETGRQETQYF.

This chain's CDR3 is CATSDGGILGQFF. The CDR3, as DNA: TGTGCCACCAGTGATGGCGGCATCCTGGGGCAGTTCTTC. J is TRBJ2-1 and V is TRBV24-1; D unresolved. Per the germline V gene, CDR1 is KGHDR and CDR2 is SFDVKD. The V gene lost 3 bases and the J gene lost 12 bases, with 14 bases spanning the gap. This CDR3 is built from 13 residues.

This clonotype was seen a handful of times. The rearrangement links TRBV7-9 to TRBJ2-7; D perhaps matches TRBD2 (5 bases). Germline CDR1 is SEHNR and CDR2 is FQNEAQ (reference sequence). The CDR3 spans 14 residues. Trimming left V 0 bases short and J 6 bases short, with 12 bases between. CDR3 in amino acids: CASSLAGGLREQYF. CDR3 DNA: TGTGCCAGCAGCTTAGCGGGCGGGCTTCGCGAGCAGTACTTC.

The rearrangement uses TRBV20-1 and TRBJ2-3; D not resolved. The CDR3 consists of 14 residues. From germline, CDR1 is DFQATT and CDR2 SNEGSKA (reference sequence). V lost 1 base, J lost 1 base, and 9 bases lay in between. CDR3 DNA sequence: TGCAGTGCTAGAGGCGGTCCCCGCACAGATACGCAGTATTTT. Protein sequence: CSARGGPRTDTQYF.

This chain connects TRBV12-3 or TRBV12-4 to TRBJ2-3; no reliable D call. Trimming removed 8 bases at V and 5 bases at J, with 17 bases between. This CDR3 has 14 amino acids. CDR3 DNA sequence: TGTGCCAGCCAAGCCAGTGCTCGCGGAGATACGCAGTATTTT. Translating gives CASQASARGDTQYF.